One and the same sample provided the 14 T cell receptor beta chains below, sequenced in a study of T-cell memory formation after mild COVID-19. One entry per CDR3 protein, called by TCRdb with MiXCR from the 5' RACE reads. The data hold 130,000 to 150,000 distinct CDR3 sequences, with approximately 5.7% observed a single time. The sample consisted of PBMCs or a T cell subset sorted from them (not recorded which). These receptors were taken from an adult woman who had mild COVID-19 (a few samples of this study predate the infection). Cell type and time point are not known.

This clonotype appeared many times. The chain has TRBV7-9 and TRBJ1-4; TRBD1 aligns across 8 bases. The junction had 15 bases not matched to a gene; V was cut back by 5 bases and J by 13 bases. There are 15 residues in the CDR3. CDR1 is SEHNR, CDR2 FQNEAQ, per germline (reference sequence). This CDR3 reads CASSLHSTGGKRLFF. CDR3 coding DNA: TGTGCCAGCAGCCTCCACAGTACAGGGGGGAAAAGACTGTTTTTT.

This clonotype was found a few times. The chain is built from TRBV3-1 and TRBJ2-7, with D possibly matching TRBD2 (5 bases). Trimming removed 6 bases from V and 2 bases from J, with 11 bases in between. Germline loops: CDR1 LGHDT, CDR2 YNNKEL (reference sequence). The CDR3 is 13 residues long. CDR3 protein: CASSRMRAYEQYF. DNA of the CDR3: TGTGCCAGCAGTCGAATGCGGGCCTACGAGCAGTACTTC.

The chain has TRBV2 and TRBJ2-1; D possibly corresponds to TRBD2 (7 bases). V lost 6 bases and J 5 bases, leaving 20 bases between the germline ends. Germline V lookup: CDR1 SNHLY, CDR2 FYNNEI. CDR3 length equals 16 residues. In DNA, the CDR3 is TGTGCCAGCAGGGCCTTTTGGGGGGGCGGCCACAATGAGCAGTTCTTC. It codes for CASRAFWGGGHNEQFF.

This clonotype has only a few counts. V usage is TRBV5-1 and J usage is TRBJ1-2; no reliable D call. The CDR3 loop spans 18 amino acids. CDR1 SGHRS and CDR2 YFSETQ come from the germline V gene. Trimming pared 0 bases from V and 5 bases from J, leaving 23 bases between. CDR3 DNA sequence: TGCGCCAGCAGCTTGGTGTTCGTGTCGGAAGTCACGCGGTATGGCTACACCTTC. Amino acids: CASSLVFVSEVTRYGYTF.

This clonotype turned up a few times. The chain uses TRBV12-3 or TRBV12-4 and TRBJ1-2; D is perhaps TRBD1 (5 bases). The length of the CDR3 is 13 residues. Trimming left V 2 bases short and J 7 bases short, with 11 bases between. The CDR3 here is CASSLFQGGGYTF. As DNA, the CDR3 is TGTGCCAGCAGTTTATTCCAGGGCGGTGGCTACACCTTC.

The chain has TRBV4-2 and TRBJ2-5; no reliable D call. The length of the CDR3 is 16 residues. Germline V lookup: CDR1 LGHNA, CDR2 YNFKEQ. Trimming shortened V by 0 bases and J by 3 bases, and 14 bases separated the two germline ends. The CDR3 sequence: CASSQDRPGPEETQYF. The CDR3 region has the DNA TGTGCCAGCAGCCAAGATCGACCTGGGCCAGAAGAGACCCAGTACTTC.

In this sample, this clonotype turned up many times. V usage is TRBV29-1 and J usage is TRBJ2-5, with unresolved D. The CDR3 is made up of 13 amino acids. Germline V CDR1 and CDR2: SQVTM, ANQGSEA. Trimming stripped 2 bases from V and 1 base from J, with 8 bases between. The CDR3 DNA follows: TGCAGCGTTGAATTAGGCAGCCAAGAGACCCAGTACTTC. This translates into CSVELGSQETQYF.

This clonotype came up a few times. The CDR3 is CASSPAPVQGQNTEAFF. The CDR3 coding sequence is TGCGCCAGCAGCCCCGCTCCCGTACAGGGGCAAAACACTGAAGCTTTCTTT. The chain recombines TRBV5-1 with TRBJ1-1, with TRBD1 identical over 7 bases. In germline, CDR1 is SGHRS, CDR2 YFSETQ. This CDR3 is built from 17 residues. J was trimmed by 2 bases and V by 4 bases; bases with no gene match: 14.

The chain is built from TRBV7-9 and TRBJ2-7; 11 bases are a match to TRBD1. With 0 bases clipped from V and 4 bases from J, the junction kept 5 bases outside the gene matches. The CDR3 consists of 16 residues. The germline CDR1 and CDR2 sequences are SEHNR and FQNEAQ (reference sequence). In nucleotides, the CDR3 is TGTGCCAGCAGCTTAGCCTCGGGACAGGGGGTTTACGAGCAGTACTTC. Its translation is CASSLASGQGVYEQYF.

This clonotype was seen many times. The chain has TRBV12-3 or TRBV12-4 and TRBJ2-7, with a tentative D call TRBD1 (5 bases). This CDR3 contains 14 residues. Trimming took 4 bases from V and 2 from J, leaving 12 bases between them. CDR3 in DNA: TGTGCCAGCAGTTCTAACTCAGGGACCTACGAGCAGTACTTC. Protein: CASSSNSGTYEQYF.

The V call is TRBV27, the J call TRBJ2-7; a weak D match, TRBD1 (6 bases). This CDR3 contains 16 residues. Trimming stripped 4 bases from V and 0 bases from J, with 16 bases between. Looked up from germline, CDR1 is MNHEY and CDR2 is SMNVEV (reference sequence). CDR3 sequence reads: CASSSLGQRLSYEQYF. CDR3 DNA sequence: TGTGCCAGCAGTTCCCTTGGACAGCGCCTCTCCTACGAGCAGTACTTC.

This clonotype was recorded at least ten times. This rearrangement joins TRBV12-3 or TRBV12-4 to TRBJ2-1; 7 nucleotides align to TRBD2. The CDR3 has 13 residues. Trimming cost V 3 bases and J 10 bases; bases outside gene matches: 6. CDR3 in amino acids: CASSFAVGGEQFF. In DNA form, the CDR3 reads TGTGCCAGCAGTTTTGCGGTGGGGGGGGAGCAGTTCTTC.

This clonotype was picked up many times. The chain has TRBV12-3 or TRBV12-4 and TRBJ2-7, with 8 bases aligning to TRBD1. The CDR3 length is 13 residues. The V gene end was trimmed by 5 bases and the J gene end by 3 bases; junction bases not matched to a gene: 3. The CDR3 spells CASSHGQGYEQYF. The CDR3 DNA follows: TGTGCCAGCAGTCATGGACAGGGCTACGAGCAGTACTTC.

CDR3 DNA: TGCAGTGCCACAAACAGGGGTTCCTATAATTCACCCCTCCACTTT. It encodes CSATNRGSYNSPLHF. The V and J genes are TRBV20-1 and TRBJ1-6, with 7 bases fitting TRBD1. Germline V CDR1 and CDR2: DFQATT, SNEGSKA (reference sequence). V shed 6 bases and J 1 base; nucleotides not matched to a gene: 6. This CDR3 region has 15 residues.